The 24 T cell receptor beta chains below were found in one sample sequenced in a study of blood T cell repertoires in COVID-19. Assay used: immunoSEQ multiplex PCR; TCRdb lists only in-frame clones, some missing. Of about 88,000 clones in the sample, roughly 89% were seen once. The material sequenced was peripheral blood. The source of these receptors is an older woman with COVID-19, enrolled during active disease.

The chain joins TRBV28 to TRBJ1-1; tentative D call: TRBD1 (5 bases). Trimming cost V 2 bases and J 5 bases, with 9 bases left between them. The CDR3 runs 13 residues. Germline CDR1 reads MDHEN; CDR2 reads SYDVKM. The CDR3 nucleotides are TGTGCCAGCAGTTTACACGGACAAACTGAAGCTTTCTTT. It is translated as CASSLHGQTEAFF.

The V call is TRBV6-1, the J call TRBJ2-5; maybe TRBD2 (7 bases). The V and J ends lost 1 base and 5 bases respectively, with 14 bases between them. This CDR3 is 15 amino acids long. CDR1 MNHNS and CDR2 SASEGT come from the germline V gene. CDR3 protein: CASSEESGGPETQYF. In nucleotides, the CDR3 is TGTGCCAGCAGTGAAGAGTCCGGGGGGCCTGAGACCCAGTACTTC.

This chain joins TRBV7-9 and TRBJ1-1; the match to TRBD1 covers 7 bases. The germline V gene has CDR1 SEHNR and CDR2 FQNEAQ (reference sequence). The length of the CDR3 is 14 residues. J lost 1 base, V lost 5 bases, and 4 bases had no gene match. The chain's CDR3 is CASSEGQSNTEAFF. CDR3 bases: TGTGCCAGCAGCGAGGGACAGTCGAACACTGAAGCTTTCTTT.

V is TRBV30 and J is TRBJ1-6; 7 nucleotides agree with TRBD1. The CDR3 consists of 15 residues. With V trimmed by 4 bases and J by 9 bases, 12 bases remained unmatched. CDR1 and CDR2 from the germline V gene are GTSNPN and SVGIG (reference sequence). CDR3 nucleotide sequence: TGTGCCTGGAACCCAGCAGCAGGGGGTGGTTCACCCCTCCACTTT. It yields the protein CAWNPAAGGGSPLHF.

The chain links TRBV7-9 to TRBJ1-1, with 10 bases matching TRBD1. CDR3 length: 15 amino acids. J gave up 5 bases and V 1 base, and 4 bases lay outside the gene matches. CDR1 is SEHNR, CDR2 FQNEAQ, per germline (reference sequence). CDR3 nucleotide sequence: TGTGCCAGCAGCTTAGTCCGGACAGGGGGTACTGAAGCTTTCTTT. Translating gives CASSLVRTGGTEAFF.

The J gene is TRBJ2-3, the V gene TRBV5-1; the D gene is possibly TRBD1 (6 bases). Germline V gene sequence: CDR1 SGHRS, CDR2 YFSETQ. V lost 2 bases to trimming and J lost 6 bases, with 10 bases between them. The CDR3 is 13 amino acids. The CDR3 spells CASSFGQGDTQYF. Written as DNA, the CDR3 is TGCGCCAGCAGCTTCGGTCAGGGGGATACGCAGTATTTT.

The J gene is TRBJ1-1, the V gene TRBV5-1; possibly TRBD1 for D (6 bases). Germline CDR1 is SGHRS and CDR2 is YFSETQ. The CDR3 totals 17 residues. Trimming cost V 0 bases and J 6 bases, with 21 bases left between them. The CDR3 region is CASSLGRTGRELAEAFF. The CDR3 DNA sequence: TGCGCCAGCAGCTTGGGTCGAACAGGGAGAGAACTTGCTGAAGCTTTCTTT. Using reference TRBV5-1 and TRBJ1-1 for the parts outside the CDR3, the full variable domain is KAGVTQTPRYLIKTRGQQVTLSCSPISGHRSVSWYQQTPGQGLQFLFEYFSETQRNKGNFPGRFSGRQFSNSRSEMNVSTLELGDSALYLCASSLGRTGRELAEAFFGQGTRLTVV.

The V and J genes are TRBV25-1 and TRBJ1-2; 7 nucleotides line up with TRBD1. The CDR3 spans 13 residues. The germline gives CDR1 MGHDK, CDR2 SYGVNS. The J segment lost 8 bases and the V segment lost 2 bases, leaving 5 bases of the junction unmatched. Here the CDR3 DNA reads TGTGCCAGCAGTGAAGGACAGGTTGGAGGCTACACCTTC. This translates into CASSEGQVGGYTF.

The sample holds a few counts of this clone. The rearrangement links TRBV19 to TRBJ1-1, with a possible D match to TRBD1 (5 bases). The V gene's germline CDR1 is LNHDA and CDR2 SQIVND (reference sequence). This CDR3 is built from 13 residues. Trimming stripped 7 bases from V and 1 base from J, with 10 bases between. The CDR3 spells CASTDRTNTEAFF. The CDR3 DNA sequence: TGTGCCAGTACCGACAGAACGAACACTGAAGCTTTCTTT.

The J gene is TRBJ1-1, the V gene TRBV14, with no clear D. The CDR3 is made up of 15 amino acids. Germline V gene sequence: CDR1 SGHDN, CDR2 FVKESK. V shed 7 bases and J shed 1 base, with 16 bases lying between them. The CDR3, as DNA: TGTGCCAGCACCAAATTCGGGGATTCGAACACTGAAGCTTTCTTT. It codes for CASTKFGDSNTEAFF.

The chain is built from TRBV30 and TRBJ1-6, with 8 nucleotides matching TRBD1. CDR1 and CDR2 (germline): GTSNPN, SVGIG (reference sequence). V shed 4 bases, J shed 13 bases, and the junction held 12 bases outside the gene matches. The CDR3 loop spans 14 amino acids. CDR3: CAWTAQGGWAPLHF. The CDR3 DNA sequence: TGTGCCTGGACCGCACAGGGGGGTTGGGCGCCCCTCCACTTT.

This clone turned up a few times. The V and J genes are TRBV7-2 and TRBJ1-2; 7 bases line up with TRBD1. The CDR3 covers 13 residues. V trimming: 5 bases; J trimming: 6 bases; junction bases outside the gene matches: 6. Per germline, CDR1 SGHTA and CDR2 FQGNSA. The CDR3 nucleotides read TGTGCCAGCAGCCCCCGACAGGGAGATGGCTACACCTTC. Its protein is CASSPRQGDGYTF.

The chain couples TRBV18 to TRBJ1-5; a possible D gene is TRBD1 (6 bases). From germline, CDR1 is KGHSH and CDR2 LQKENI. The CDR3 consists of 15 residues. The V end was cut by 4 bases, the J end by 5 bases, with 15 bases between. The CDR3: CASSLTGPGDQPQHF. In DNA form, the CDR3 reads TGTGCCAGCTCACTTACAGGGCCCGGGGATCAGCCCCAGCATTTT.

The DNA of the CDR3 is TGTGCCAGCAGGCAGATCGTCACAGATACGCAGTATTTT. It codes for CASRQIVTDTQYF. The chain employs TRBV2 and TRBJ2-3; D is undetermined. The CDR3 runs 13 residues. The V end lost 6 bases, the J end lost 2 bases, and 9 bases lay between the germline ends. The germline V gene has CDR1 SNHLY and CDR2 FYNNEI.

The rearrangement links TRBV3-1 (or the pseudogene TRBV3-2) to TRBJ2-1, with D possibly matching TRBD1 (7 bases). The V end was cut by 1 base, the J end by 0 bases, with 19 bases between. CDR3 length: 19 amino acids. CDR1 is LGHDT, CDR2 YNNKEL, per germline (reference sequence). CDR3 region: CASSQALAGQFFSYNEQFF. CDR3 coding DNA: TGTGCCAGCAGCCAAGCCCTGGCGGGACAGTTTTTCTCCTACAATGAGCAGTTCTTC.

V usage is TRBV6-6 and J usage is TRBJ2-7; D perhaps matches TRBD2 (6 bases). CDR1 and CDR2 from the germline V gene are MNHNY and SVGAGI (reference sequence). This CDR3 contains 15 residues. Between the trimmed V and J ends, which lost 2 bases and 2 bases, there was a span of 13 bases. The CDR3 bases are TGTGCCAGCAGTTACATGGGGGGTAAGGCCTACGAGCAGTACTTC. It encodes CASSYMGGKAYEQYF.

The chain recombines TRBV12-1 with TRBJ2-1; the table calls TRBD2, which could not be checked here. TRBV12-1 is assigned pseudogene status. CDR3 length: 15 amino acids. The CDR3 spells CASTPAGEGSNEQFF. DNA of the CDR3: TGTGCCAGCACCCCAGCGGGGGAGGGAAGCAATGAGCAGTTCTTC.

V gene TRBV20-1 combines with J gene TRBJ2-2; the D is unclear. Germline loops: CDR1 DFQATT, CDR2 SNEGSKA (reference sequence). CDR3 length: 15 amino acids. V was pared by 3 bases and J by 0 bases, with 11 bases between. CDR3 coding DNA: TGCAGTGCTAGTAGTGTCTTAGCGAACACCGGGGAGCTGTTTTTT. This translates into CSASSVLANTGELFF.

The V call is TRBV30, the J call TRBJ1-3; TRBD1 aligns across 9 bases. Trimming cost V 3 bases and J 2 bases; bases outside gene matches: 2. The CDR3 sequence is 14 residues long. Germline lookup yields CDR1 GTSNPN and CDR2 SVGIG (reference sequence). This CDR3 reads CAWRHRGPGNTIYF. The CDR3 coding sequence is TGTGCCTGGAGACACAGGGGGCCTGGAAACACCATATATTTT.

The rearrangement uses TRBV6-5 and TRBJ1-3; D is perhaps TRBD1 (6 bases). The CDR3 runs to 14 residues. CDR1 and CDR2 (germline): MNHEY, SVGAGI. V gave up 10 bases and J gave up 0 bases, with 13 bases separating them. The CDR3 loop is CATRRDTSGNTIYF. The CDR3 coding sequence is TGTGCCACCCGTAGGGACACCTCTGGAAACACCATATATTTT.

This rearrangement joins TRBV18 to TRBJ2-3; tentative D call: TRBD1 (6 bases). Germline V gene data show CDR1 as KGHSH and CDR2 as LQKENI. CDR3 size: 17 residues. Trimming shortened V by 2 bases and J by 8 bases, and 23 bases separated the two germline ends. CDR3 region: CASSPKMRQALQGTQYF. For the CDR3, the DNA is TGTGCCAGCTCACCAAAGATGAGACAGGCCCTTCAGGGTACGCAGTATTTT. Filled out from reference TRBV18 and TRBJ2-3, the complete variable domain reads NAGVMQNPRHLVRRRGQEARLRCSPMKGHSHVYWYRQLPEEGLKFMVYLQKENIIDESGMPKERFSAEFPKEGPSILRIQQVVRGDSAAYFCASSPKMRQALQGTQYFGPGTRLTVL.

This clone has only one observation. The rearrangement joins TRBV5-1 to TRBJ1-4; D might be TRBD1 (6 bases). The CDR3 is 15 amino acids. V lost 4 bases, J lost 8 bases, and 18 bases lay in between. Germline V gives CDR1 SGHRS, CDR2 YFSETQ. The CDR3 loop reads CASSPLGDKGEKLFF. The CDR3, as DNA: TGCGCCAGCAGCCCCTTAGGGGACAAGGGGGAAAAACTGTTTTTT. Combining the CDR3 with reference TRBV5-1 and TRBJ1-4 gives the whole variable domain KAGVTQTPRYLIKTRGQQVTLSCSPISGHRSVSWYQQTPGQGLQFLFEYFSETQRNKGNFPGRFSGRQFSNSRSEMNVSTLELGDSALYLCASSPLGDKGEKLFFGSGTQLSVL.

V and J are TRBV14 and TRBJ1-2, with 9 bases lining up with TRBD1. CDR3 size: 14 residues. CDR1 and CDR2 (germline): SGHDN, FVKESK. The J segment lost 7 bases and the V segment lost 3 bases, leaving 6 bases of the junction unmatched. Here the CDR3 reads CASSQDRGGFGYTF. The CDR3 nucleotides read TGTGCCAGCAGCCAGGACAGGGGAGGATTTGGCTACACCTTC.

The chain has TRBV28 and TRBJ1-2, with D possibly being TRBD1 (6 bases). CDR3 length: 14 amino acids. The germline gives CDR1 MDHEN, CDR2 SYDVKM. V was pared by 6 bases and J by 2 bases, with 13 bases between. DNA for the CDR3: TGTGCCAGCAGACCCGGACAGCTGAACTATGGCTACACCTTC. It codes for CASRPGQLNYGYTF.